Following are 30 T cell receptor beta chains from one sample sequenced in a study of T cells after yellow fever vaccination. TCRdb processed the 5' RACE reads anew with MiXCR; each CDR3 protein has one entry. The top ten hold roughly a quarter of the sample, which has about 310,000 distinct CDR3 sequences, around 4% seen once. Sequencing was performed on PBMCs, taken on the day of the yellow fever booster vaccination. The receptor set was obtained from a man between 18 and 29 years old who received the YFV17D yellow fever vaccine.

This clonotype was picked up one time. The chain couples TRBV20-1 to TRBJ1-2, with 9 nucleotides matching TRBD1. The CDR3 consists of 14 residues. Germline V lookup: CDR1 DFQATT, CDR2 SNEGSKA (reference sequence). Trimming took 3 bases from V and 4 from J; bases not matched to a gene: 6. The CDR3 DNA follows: TGCAGTGCTAGCGCGACAGGGGGTATCTATGGCTACACCTTC. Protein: CSASATGGIYGYTF.

CDR3 nucleotide sequence: TGTGCCAGCAGGCCGAGACTAGCGGGGGGGCGGCAAGAGACCCAGTACTTC. It yields the protein CASRPRLAGGRQETQYF. This rearrangement joins TRBV6-6 to TRBJ2-5; TRBD2 agrees at 14 bases. The CDR3 totals 17 residues. V gave up 6 bases and J gave up 2 bases; unmatched junction bases: 8. CDR1 and CDR2 (germline): MNHNY, SVGAGI (reference sequence).

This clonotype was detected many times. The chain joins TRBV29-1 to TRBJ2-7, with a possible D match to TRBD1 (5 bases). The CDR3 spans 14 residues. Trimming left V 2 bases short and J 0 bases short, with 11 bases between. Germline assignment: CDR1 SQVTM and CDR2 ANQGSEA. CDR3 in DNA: TGCAGCGTTGAAACGCCAGGGCGCTCCTACGAGCAGTACTTC. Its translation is CSVETPGRSYEQYF.

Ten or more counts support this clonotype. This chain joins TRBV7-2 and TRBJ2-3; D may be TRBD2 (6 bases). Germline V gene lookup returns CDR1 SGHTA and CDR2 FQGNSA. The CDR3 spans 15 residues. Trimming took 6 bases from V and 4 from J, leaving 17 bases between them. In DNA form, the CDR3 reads TGTGCCAGCAGGGGAAGGGTCGGGGGAGCAGATACGCAGTATTTT. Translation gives CASRGRVGGADTQYF. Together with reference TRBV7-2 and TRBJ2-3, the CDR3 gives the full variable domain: GAGVSQSPSNKVTEKGKDVELRCDPISGHTALYWYRQSLGQGLEFLIYFQGNSAPDKSGLPSDRFSAERTGGSVSTLTIQRTQQEDSAVYLCASRGRVGGADTQYFGPGTRLTVL.

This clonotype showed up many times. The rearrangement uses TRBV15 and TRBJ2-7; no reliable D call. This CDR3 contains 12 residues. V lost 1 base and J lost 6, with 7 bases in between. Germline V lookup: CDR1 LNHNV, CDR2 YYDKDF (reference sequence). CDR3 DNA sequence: TGTGCCACCAGCAGAGTAGGCGGCGAGCAGTACGTC. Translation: CATSRVGGEQYV.

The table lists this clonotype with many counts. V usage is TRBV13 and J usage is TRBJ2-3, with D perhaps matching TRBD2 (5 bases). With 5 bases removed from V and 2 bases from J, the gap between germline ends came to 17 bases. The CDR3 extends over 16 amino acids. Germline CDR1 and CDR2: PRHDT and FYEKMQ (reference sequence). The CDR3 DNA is TGTGCCAGCAGCCCCCTCCGGGAAACCACCACAGATACGCAGTATTTT. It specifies CASSPLRETTTDTQYF.

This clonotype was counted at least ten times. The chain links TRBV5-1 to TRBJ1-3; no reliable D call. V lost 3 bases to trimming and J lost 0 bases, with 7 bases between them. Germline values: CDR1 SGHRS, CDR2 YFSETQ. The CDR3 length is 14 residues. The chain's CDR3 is CASSSTNSGNTIYF. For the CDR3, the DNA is TGCGCCAGCAGCTCAACTAACTCTGGAAACACCATATATTTT.

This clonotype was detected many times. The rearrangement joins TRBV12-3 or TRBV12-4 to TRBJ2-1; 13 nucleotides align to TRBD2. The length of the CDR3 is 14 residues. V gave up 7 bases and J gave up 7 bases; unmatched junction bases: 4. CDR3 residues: CASTKTSGGNEQFF. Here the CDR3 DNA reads TGTGCCAGCACCAAGACTAGCGGGGGGAATGAGCAGTTCTTC.

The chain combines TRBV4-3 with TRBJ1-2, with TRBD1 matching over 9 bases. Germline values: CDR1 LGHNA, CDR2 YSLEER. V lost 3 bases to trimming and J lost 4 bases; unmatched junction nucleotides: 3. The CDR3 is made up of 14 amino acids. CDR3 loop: CASSQDRGGYGYTF. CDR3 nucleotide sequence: TGCGCCAGCAGCCAGGACAGGGGTGGCTATGGCTACACCTTC.

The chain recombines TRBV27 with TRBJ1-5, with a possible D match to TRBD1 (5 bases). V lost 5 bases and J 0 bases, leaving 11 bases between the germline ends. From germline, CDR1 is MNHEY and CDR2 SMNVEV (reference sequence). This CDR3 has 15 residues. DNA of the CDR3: TGTGCCAGCAGTATCAAGGGGCTTAGCAATCAGCCCCAGCATTTT. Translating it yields CASSIKGLSNQPQHF.

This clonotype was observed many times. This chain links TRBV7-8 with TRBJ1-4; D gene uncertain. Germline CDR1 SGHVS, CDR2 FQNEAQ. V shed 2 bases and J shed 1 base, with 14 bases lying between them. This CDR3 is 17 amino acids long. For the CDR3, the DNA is TGTGCCAGCAGCTTAAACGGGAAGCTAGGAACTAATGAAAAACTGTTTTTT. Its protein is CASSLNGKLGTNEKLFF.

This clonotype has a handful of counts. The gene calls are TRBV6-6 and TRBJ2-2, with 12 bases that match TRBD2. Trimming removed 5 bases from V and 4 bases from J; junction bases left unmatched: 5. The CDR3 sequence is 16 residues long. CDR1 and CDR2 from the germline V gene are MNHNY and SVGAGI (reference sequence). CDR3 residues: CASSQLAGGPTGELFF. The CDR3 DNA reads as TGTGCCAGCAGTCAGCTAGCGGGGGGGCCCACCGGGGAGCTGTTTTTT.

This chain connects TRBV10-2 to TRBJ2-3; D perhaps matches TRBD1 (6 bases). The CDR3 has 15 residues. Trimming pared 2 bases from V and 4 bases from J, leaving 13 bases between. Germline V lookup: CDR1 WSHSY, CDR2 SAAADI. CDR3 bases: TGCGCCAGCAGTGAGAGTAGGGGGTACGCAGATACGCAGTATTTT. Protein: CASSESRGYADTQYF.

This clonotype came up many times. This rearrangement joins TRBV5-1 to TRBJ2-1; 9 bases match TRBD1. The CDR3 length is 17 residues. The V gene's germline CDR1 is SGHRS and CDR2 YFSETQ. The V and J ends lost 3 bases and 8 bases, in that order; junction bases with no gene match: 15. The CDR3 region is CASSSGQGRRGLYEQFF. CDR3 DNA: TGCGCCAGCAGCTCGGGACAGGGTCGGCGGGGGTTGTATGAGCAGTTCTTC. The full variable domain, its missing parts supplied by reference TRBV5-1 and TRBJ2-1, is KAGVTQTPRYLIKTRGQQVTLSCSPISGHRSVSWYQQTPGQGLQFLFEYFSETQRNKGNFPGRFSGRQFSNSRSEMNVSTLELGDSALYLCASSSGQGRRGLYEQFFGPGTRLTVL.

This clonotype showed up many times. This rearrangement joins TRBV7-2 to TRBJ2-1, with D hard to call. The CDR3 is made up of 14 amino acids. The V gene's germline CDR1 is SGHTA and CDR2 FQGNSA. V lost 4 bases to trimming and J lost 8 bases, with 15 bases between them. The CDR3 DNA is TGTGCCAGCAGCTCTCCCCCGCGCCGGCATGAGCAGTTCTTC. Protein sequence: CASSSPPRRHEQFF.

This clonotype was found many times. The CDR3 coding sequence is TGTGCCAGCTCACCACAGGAAGGGCCTCATGGCGGGGAGCTGTTTTTT. Its translation is CASSPQEGPHGGELFF. The chain couples TRBV18 to TRBJ2-2; no clear D gene. Germline loops: CDR1 KGHSH, CDR2 LQKENI. The CDR3 runs 16 residues. Between the trimmed V and J ends, which lost 1 base and 7 bases, there was a span of 16 bases.

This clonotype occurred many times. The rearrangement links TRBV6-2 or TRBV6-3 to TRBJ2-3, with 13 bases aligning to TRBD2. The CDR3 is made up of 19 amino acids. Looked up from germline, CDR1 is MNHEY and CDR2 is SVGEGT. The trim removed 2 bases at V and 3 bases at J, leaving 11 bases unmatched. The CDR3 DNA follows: TGTGCCAGCAGTTACACCAGAACTAGCGGGGGGGCCCTAACAGATACGCAGTATTTT. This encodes CASSYTRTSGGALTDTQYF.

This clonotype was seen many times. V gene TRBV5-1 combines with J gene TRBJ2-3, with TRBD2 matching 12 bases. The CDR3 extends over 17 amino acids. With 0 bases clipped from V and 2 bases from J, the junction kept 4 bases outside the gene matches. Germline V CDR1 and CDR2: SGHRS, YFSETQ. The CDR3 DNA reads TGCGCCAGCAGCTTGGCACTAGCGGGGGGCCTCACAGATACGCAGTATTTT. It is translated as CASSLALAGGLTDTQYF.

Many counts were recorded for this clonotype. CDR3 region: CASSPTGGGFYNEQFF. CDR3 in DNA: TGTGCCAGCAGTCCGACAGGGGGAGGGTTCTACAATGAGCAGTTCTTC. The chain combines TRBV6-5 with TRBJ2-1; the match to TRBD1 covers 9 bases. V gave up 5 bases and J gave up 3 bases; unmatched junction bases: 8. The length of the CDR3 is 16 residues. In germline, CDR1 is MNHEY, CDR2 SVGAGI.

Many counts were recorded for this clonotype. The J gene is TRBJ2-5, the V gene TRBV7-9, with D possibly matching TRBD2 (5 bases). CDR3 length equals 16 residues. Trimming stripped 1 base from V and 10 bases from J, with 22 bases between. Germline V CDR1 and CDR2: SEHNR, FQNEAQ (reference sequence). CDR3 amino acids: CASSLVSLASLRDQYF. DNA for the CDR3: TGTGCCAGCAGCTTAGTCTCTCTAGCCTCCCTTAGGGACCAGTACTTC.

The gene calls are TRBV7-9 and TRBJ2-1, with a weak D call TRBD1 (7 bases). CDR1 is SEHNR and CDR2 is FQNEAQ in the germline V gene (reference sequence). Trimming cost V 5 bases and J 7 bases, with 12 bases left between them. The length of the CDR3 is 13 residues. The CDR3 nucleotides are TGTGCCAGCAGCGCGGGACAGTGGAATGAGCAGTTCTTC. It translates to CASSAGQWNEQFF.

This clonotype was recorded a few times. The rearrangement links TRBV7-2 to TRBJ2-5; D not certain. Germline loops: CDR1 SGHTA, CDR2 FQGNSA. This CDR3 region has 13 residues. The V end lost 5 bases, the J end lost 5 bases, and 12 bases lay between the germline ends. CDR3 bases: TGTGCCAGCAGCCGAAGAAAGCAGGAGACCCAGTACTTC. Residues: CASSRRKQETQYF.

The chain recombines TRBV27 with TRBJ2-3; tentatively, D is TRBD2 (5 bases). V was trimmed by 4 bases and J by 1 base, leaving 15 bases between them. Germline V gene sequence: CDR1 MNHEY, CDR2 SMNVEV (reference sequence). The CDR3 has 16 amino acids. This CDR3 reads CASSSSRAVGTDTQYF. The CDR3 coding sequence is TGTGCCAGCAGTTCCTCGCGGGCGGTGGGCACAGATACGCAGTATTTT.

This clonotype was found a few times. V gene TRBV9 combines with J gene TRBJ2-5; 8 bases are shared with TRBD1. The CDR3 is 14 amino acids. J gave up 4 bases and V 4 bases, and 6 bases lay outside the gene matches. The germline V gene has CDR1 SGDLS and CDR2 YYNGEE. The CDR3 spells CASSPQDRAETQYF. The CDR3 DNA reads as TGTGCCAGCAGCCCTCAGGACAGGGCAGAGACCCAGTACTTC.

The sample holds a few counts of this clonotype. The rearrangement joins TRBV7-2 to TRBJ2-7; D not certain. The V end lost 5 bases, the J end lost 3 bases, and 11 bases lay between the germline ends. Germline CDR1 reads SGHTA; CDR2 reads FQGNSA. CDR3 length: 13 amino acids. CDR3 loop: CASSTLDLYEQYV. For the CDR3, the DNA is TGTGCCAGCAGCACCCTGGACCTCTACGAGCAGTACGTC.

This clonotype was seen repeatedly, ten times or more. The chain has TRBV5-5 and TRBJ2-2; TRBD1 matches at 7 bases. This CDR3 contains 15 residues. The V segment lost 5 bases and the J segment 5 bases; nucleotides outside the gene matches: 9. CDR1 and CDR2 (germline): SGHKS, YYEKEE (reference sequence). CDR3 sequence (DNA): TGTGCCAGCAGTGGGTGGGACAGAGCGACCGGGGAGCTGTTTTTT. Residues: CASSGWDRATGELFF.

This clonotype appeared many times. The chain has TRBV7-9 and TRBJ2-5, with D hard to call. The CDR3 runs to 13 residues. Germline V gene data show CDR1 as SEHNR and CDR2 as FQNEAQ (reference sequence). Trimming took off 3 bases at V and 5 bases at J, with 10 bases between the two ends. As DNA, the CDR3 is TGTGCCAGCAGCTTCGGCCCCTACGAGACCCAGTACTTC. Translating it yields CASSFGPYETQYF.

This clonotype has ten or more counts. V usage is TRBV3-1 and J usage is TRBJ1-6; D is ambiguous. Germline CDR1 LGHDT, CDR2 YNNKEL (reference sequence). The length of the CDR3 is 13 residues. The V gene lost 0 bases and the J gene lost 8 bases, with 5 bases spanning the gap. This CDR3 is CASSQEWDSPLHF. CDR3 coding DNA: TGTGCCAGCAGCCAAGAGTGGGATTCACCCCTCCACTTT.

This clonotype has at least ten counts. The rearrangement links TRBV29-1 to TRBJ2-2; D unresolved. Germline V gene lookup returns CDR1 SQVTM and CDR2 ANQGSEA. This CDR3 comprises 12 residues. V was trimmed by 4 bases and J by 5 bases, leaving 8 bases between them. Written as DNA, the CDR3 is TGCAGCGTTGTCGTGGAAACCGGGGAGCTGTTTTTT. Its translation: CSVVVETGELFF.

The CDR3 region is CASSLARHGFDSYNEQFF. The CDR3 DNA reads as TGTGCCAGCAGCTTAGCGCGGCATGGCTTCGACTCCTACAATGAGCAGTTCTTC. This chain joins TRBV7-2 and TRBJ2-1; D unresolved. With 0 bases removed from V and 0 bases from J, the gap between germline ends came to 15 bases. The CDR3 is 18 amino acids. Germline CDR1 and CDR2: SGHTA and FQGNSA.